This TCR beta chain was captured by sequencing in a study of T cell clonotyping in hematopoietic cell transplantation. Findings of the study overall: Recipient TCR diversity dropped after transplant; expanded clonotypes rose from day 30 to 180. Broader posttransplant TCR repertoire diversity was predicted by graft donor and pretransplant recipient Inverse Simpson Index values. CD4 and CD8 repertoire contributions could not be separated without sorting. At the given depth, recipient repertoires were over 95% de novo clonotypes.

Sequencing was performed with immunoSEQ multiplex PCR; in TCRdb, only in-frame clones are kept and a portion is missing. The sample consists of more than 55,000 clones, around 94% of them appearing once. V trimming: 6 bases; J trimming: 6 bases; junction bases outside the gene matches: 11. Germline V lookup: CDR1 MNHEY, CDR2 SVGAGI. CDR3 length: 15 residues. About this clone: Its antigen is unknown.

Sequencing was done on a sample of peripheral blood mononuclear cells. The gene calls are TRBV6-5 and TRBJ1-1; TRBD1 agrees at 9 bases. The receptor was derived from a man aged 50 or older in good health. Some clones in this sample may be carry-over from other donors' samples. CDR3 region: CASSGGQGIVAEAFF. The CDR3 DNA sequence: TGTGCCAGCAGCGGCGGACAGGGGATTGTAGCTGAAGCTTTCTTT.